The sequence of this TCR beta chain was determined in a study of blood T cell repertoires in COVID-19 (dated by TCRdb to 2018 to 2020). For the wider study: Recovered participants in ImmuneRACE Cohort 3 were defined as having two consecutive negative NP/OP PCR tests, clearance from a healthcare professional, or resolution of symptoms. The prospective study material was composed of cDNA or gDNA derived from T cells, B-cell-depleted T cells, or PBMCs. Sample metadata almost always included a de-identified subject ID, COVID-19 status, age in years and sex. The dataset comprised deeply sampled blood TCRbeta repertoires from subjects exposed to, actively infected with, or recovered from COVID-19. HLA class I and class II types, where available, came from metadata supplied by the sample provider rather than from assay-based typing. Collaborator samples came from the United States, Italy and Spain and covered acute and convalescent phases of COVID-19. The repertoires were released in a freely available public database intended as a resource for research on the immune response to SARS-CoV-2. Samples were obtained from the ongoing ImmuneRACE study (first 160 participants) and from 1,200 or so subjects provided by 6 global collaborators. What the research found in general, with its limitations: The amount of clinical and demographic metadata varied by source and participant and was provided uncurated.

In the prospective study, participants were about 18 to 95 years old, resided in 24 geographic areas of the United States, and were enrolled through a virtual design. In the prospective study, cohorts were assigned on the basis of participant-reported clinical history obtained from a screening survey and a study questionnaire. Mobile phlebotomists in the prospective study collected whole blood, serum and a nasopharyngeal or oropharyngeal swab from every participant. Over a roughly 2-month period, participants in the prospective study had the option of providing additional blood draws and questionnaires. Before DNA extraction, blood samples from the prospective study were shipped at room temperature or frozen. This clone appeared a few times. What antigen it recognizes has not been identified. Within one base of it there is no much larger clone, and no base qualities were kept. TCRbeta CDR3 regions were amplified from genomic DNA using the immunoSEQ Assay, a bias-controlled multiplex PCR. Per the source publication's procedure: The number of nucleated cells in each sample was estimated by amplification of reference gene primers within the assay. To quantify the absolute abundance of each unique TCRbeta CDR3 rearrangement, sequence reads were collapsed and filtered. For each sample, productive Simpson clonality was calculated as the square root of Simpson's diversity index over productive rearrangements. This immuneACCESS table, as held by TCRdb, lists in-frame sequences with V and J called but not all clones. Of the missing ones, under half trace to an unresolved V gene in checked studies; the others have no known cause. The DNA gave D and trimming, while V, J and clone size come from that table. This sample has 200,000 to 250,000 clones in its table, and less than 90% of those were observed once. The ten largest clones represent 3% to 3.5% of the sample.

The cysteine opens and the phenylalanine closes a CDR3 of 18 amino acids. Left in the record is the CDR3 DNA by itself, 54 bases read in frame from the first base. The germline V gene encodes CDR1 KGHSH and CDR2 LQKENI. Relative to germline, V is missing 3 bases and J is missing 3 bases, with 9 bases of the junction outside any gene match. Sequencing was carried out using PBMCs or T cells enriched from blood (not recorded which). The receptor's source is a woman aged 50 to 60 in a cohort exposed to, infected with or recovered from COVID-19 (not recorded which). Rearrangement joined TRBV18 to TRBJ1-6, with 9 bases aligning to TRBD1. CDR3 protein: CASSPRRQGVIYNSPLHF. The sequenced DNA is TGTGCCAGCTCACCCCGGAGACAGGGGGTCATCTATAATTCACCCCTCCACTTT.